A single sample is the source of the 23 T cell receptor beta chains below, sequenced in a study of T cell repertoires in cytomegalovirus infection. TCRdb passed the reads through MiXCR, listing each CDR3 protein once. The sample lists about 490,000 distinct CDR3 sequences; roughly 12% were seen once. Material: PBMCs. The receptors here all came from a human donor in good health (CMV status not recorded). Some clones in this sample may be carry-over from other donors' samples.

This clonotype has just a few counts. CDR3 sequence: CASSHPPGQGASAGNTIYF. In nucleotides, the CDR3 is TGTGCCAGCAGCCACCCCCCGGGACAGGGGGCGTCAGCTGGAAACACCATATATTTT. This chain uses TRBV4-2 with TRBJ1-3, with 12 bases lining up with TRBD1. The CDR3 sequence is 19 residues long. Unmatched junction bases numbered 11, after V lost 3 bases and J lost 2 bases. CDR1 and CDR2 (germline): LGHNA, YNFKEQ.

This chain uses TRBV3-1 with TRBJ1-6; 8 nucleotides line up with TRBD1. J gave up 12 bases and V 1 base, and 2 bases lay outside the gene matches. The CDR3 loop spans 13 amino acids. CDR1 is LGHDT, CDR2 YNNKEL, per germline (reference sequence). The CDR3 nucleotides read TGTGCCAGCAGCCAAGGACAGGGGATACCCCTCCACTTT. Translation gives CASSQGQGIPLHF. The whole variable domain, remainder taken from reference TRBV3-1 and TRBJ1-6, is DTAVSQTPKYLVTQMGNDKSIKCEQNLGHDTMYWYKQDSKKFLKIMFSYNNKELIINETVPNRFSPKSPDKAHLNLHINSLELGDSAVYFCASSQGQGIPLHFGNGTRLTVT.

This clonotype was found many times. This rearrangement joins TRBV7-9 to TRBJ2-2; D is uncertain. Between the trimmed V and J ends, which lost 7 bases and 6 bases, there was a span of 12 bases. Germline V lookup: CDR1 SEHNR, CDR2 FQNEAQ (reference sequence). The CDR3 loop spans 13 amino acids. This chain's CDR3 is CASIWGTAGELFF. CDR3 coding DNA: TGTGCCAGCATCTGGGGAACCGCCGGGGAGCTGTTTTTT. Filled out from reference TRBV7-9 and TRBJ2-2, the complete variable domain reads DTGVSQNPRHKITKRGQNVTFRCDPISEHNRLYWYRQTLGQGPEFLTYFQNEAQLEKSRLLSDRFSAERPKGSFSTLEIQRTEQGDSAMYLCASIWGTAGELFFGEGSRLTVL.

The sample holds many counts of this clonotype. CDR3 DNA sequence: TGTGCCAGCAGCCCCCGCCCCGGGTACTTGGGGGGCGAAGCTGGGGCCAACGTCCTGACTTTC. It specifies CASSPRPGYLGGEAGANVLTF. The J gene is TRBJ2-6, the V gene TRBV9; D may be TRBD1 or TRBD2 (6 bases each). The ends were cut back, 4 bases at V and 2 bases at J, with 28 bases in the middle. The CDR3 has 21 amino acids. CDR1 SGDLS and CDR2 YYNGEE come from the germline V gene. The variable domain in full, with the rest retrieved from reference TRBV9 and TRBJ2-6, is DSGVTQTPKHLITATGQRVTLRCSPRSGDLSVYWYQQSLDQGLQFLIQYYNGEERAKGNILERFSAQQFPDLHSELNLSSLELGDSALYFCASSPRPGYLGGEAGANVLTFGAGSRLTVL.

This clonotype was seen a few times. The chain combines TRBV19 with TRBJ1-1; 7 bases are shared with TRBD1. J lost 12 bases, V lost 6 bases, and 16 bases had no gene match. Germline V gene lookup returns CDR1 LNHDA and CDR2 SQIVND (reference sequence). The CDR3 loop spans 14 amino acids. CDR3 protein: CASSRDRVAKMTFF. The CDR3 DNA reads as TGTGCCAGTAGCCGAGACAGGGTGGCAAAAATGACTTTCTTT.

This clonotype showed up many times. This chain connects TRBV28 to TRBJ1-2, with TRBD1 as a possible D gene (5 bases). The length of the CDR3 is 12 residues. The germline V and J ends were trimmed by 7 bases and 8 bases, with 14 bases remaining between them. Germline V gene data show CDR1 as MDHEN and CDR2 as SYDVKM. CDR3 sequence reads: CASTHRSGGYTF. CDR3 bases: TGTGCCAGCACTCACAGGTCGGGCGGCTACACCTTC.

The rearrangement uses TRBV29-1 and TRBJ1-1; D unclear. Germline assignment: CDR1 SQVTM and CDR2 ANQGSEA. The length of the CDR3 is 15 residues. Trimming shortened V by 2 bases and J by 1 base, and 14 bases separated the two germline ends. CDR3 in amino acids: CSVEQDGLKNTEAFF. In DNA, the CDR3 is TGCAGCGTTGAACAGGACGGCCTTAAGAACACTGAAGCTTTCTTT.

This clonotype was picked up many times. The chain carries TRBV11-2 and TRBJ2-7; D is possibly TRBD1 (5 bases). Per germline, CDR1 SGHAT and CDR2 FQNNGV. The CDR3 length is 14 residues. V was cut by 5 bases and J by 3 bases, with 14 bases left in between. CDR3 amino acids: CASSPLQGHYEQYF. CDR3 in DNA: TGTGCCAGCAGCCCCCTCCAGGGCCACTACGAGCAGTACTTC.

The J gene is TRBJ1-1, the V gene TRBV29-1; 9 bases align to TRBD1. J gave up 3 bases and V 5 bases, and 1 base lay outside the gene matches. This CDR3 has 12 amino acids. Per germline, CDR1 SQVTM and CDR2 ANQGSEA. The CDR3 region has the DNA TGCAGCGTTCGGACAGGGGACACTGAAGCTTTCTTT. This codes for CSVRTGDTEAFF.

The table lists this clonotype with a count of one. As DNA, the CDR3 is TGTGCCAGCAGGCCCGTGACGTCTGGGGCCAACGTCCTGACTTTC. This encodes CASRPVTSGANVLTF. The chain carries TRBV27 and TRBJ2-6; D unclear. The ends were cut back, 6 bases at V and 1 base at J, with 10 bases in the middle. The CDR3 covers 15 residues. The germline V gene encodes CDR1 MNHEY and CDR2 SMNVEV (reference sequence).

This clonotype was found many times. The V and J genes are TRBV7-2 and TRBJ2-5; D might be TRBD2 (5 bases). V was pared by 5 bases and J by 4 bases, with 17 bases between. The CDR3 has 15 residues. Per germline, CDR1 SGHTA and CDR2 FQGNSA. CDR3 residues: CASSPRNLRAETQYF. The CDR3 nucleotides are TGTGCCAGCAGCCCACGGAACCTGAGGGCAGAGACCCAGTACTTC.

The chain joins TRBV27 to TRBJ2-7; D is possibly TRBD1 or TRBD2 (5 bases each). Germline V lookup: CDR1 MNHEY, CDR2 SMNVEV (reference sequence). CDR3 length equals 16 residues. The V end lost 4 bases, the J end lost 1 base, and 17 bases lay between the germline ends. Here the CDR3 reads CASSSSPPGRSYEQYF. In DNA form, the CDR3 reads TGTGCCAGCAGTTCCTCCCCTCCGGGACGGTCCTACGAGCAGTACTTC.

A note on this clonotype: One junction end does not reproduce the germline sequence, and a read error may be involved. J is TRBJ2-7 and V is TRBV7-6, with 7 positions matching TRBD2. Germline V gene sequence: CDR1 SGHVS, CDR2 FNYEAQ. There are 13 residues in the CDR3. CDR3 nucleotides: TGTGCCAGCAGCCTTGGGGGGGAGTACGAGCGGTACTTC. As protein: CASSLGGEYERYF.

The genes are TRBV12-5 and TRBJ1-2, with D tentatively TRBD1 (5 bases). Germline CDR1 reads LGHNT; CDR2 reads FRNRAP. The germline V and J ends were trimmed by 2 bases and 3 bases, with 25 bases remaining between them. This CDR3 comprises 19 residues. The CDR3 protein is CASGLRQGAFGTPDYGYTF. The CDR3 DNA is TGTGCTAGTGGTTTGCGTCAGGGCGCCTTTGGGACCCCAGACTATGGCTACACCTTC.

A remark on this clonotype: With a much larger clone just one base away, this may be a read error. The V call is TRBV18, the J call TRBJ1-5, with TRBD1 matching over 8 bases. The germline V gene encodes CDR1 KGHSH and CDR2 LQKENI. The length of the CDR3 is 17 residues. DNA of the CDR3: TGTGCCAGCTCACCAACGGGGCAGGGGGCAGGGAACCAGCCCGAGCATTTT. Encoded protein: CASSPTGQGAGNQPEHF.

This clonotype was recorded many times. The chain couples TRBV27 to TRBJ2-2; tentative D call: TRBD2 (7 bases). The V gene's germline CDR1 is MNHEY and CDR2 SMNVEV (reference sequence). The CDR3 contains 15 residues. V was pared by 10 bases and J by 3 bases, with 18 bases between. CDR3 DNA: TGTGCCACCGGGGGGCGGGAGAAGGACACCGGGGAGCTGTTTTTT. Translation: CATGGREKDTGELFF.

This clonotype was seen a handful of times. The chain uses TRBV2 and TRBJ1-4; D remains ambiguous. CDR3 size: 11 residues. V dropped 7 bases and J dropped 8 bases, with 8 bases sitting between them. Germline-derived CDR1 and CDR2 are SNHLY and FYNNEI. The CDR3 here is CASIMEEKLFF. The CDR3, as DNA: TGTGCCAGCATCATGGAAGAAAAACTGTTTTTT.

This clonotype was recorded a few times. The chain joins TRBV20-1 to TRBJ2-1, with TRBD2 identical over 13 bases. This CDR3 has 18 residues. Germline assignment: CDR1 DFQATT and CDR2 SNEGSKA (reference sequence). V was clipped by 6 bases and J by 0 bases; unmatched bases: 11. DNA for the CDR3: TGCAGTGCGGCGGACATTTGGACTAGCGGGAGCTCCTACAATGAGCAGTTCTTC. As protein: CSAADIWTSGSSYNEQFF.

The chain links TRBV20-1 to TRBJ2-1; 7 bases match TRBD1. The CDR3 sequence is 15 residues long. Germline trimming cut 7 bases from V and 4 bases from J; bases unmatched to any gene: 13. Germline CDR1 and CDR2: DFQATT and SNEGSKA (reference sequence). The CDR3 sequence: CSDHHRDSPYNEQFF. In nucleotides, the CDR3 is TGCAGTGACCACCACCGGGACAGCCCGTACAATGAGCAGTTCTTC.

This clonotype was seen many times. The chain is built from TRBV20-1 and TRBJ2-1, with TRBD2 matching 8 bases. The germline V gene has CDR1 DFQATT and CDR2 SNEGSKA (reference sequence). Germline trimming cut 1 base from V and 4 bases from J; bases unmatched to any gene: 6. The CDR3 extends over 15 amino acids. The CDR3 here is CSARVGAGEYNEQFF. CDR3 DNA sequence: TGCAGTGCTAGAGTGGGAGCGGGGGAATACAATGAGCAGTTCTTC.

This clonotype came up many times. The chain recombines TRBV6-6 with TRBJ1-1; D is ambiguous. There are 11 residues in the CDR3. The V and J ends lost 6 bases and 11 bases respectively, with 13 bases between them. Germline V gives CDR1 MNHNY, CDR2 SVGAGI (reference sequence). Here the CDR3 reads CASRRERRAFF. CDR3 coding DNA: TGTGCCAGCAGACGGGAGCGAAGGGCTTTCTTT.

The chain combines TRBV15 with TRBJ2-1, with D possibly matching TRBD2 (5 bases). V was shortened by 4 bases and J by 2 bases, with 9 bases between the two germline ends. The CDR3 consists of 14 residues. In germline, CDR1 is LNHNV, CDR2 YYDKDF (reference sequence). The CDR3 reads CATSNRGTYNEQFF. The CDR3 bases are TGTGCCACCAGCAATCGGGGTACCTACAATGAGCAGTTCTTC.

This clonotype was counted at least ten times. This CDR3 reads CASSPVGGLGNEQFF. CDR3 nucleotide sequence: TGTGCCAGCAGCCCCGTCGGGGGCTTGGGGAATGAGCAGTTCTTC. This chain uses TRBV7-9 with TRBJ2-1, with D possibly called TRBD1 or TRBD2 (6 bases each). V gave up 5 bases and J gave up 7 bases, with 18 bases separating them. The CDR3 is 15 amino acids. Germline values: CDR1 SEHNR, CDR2 FQNEAQ (reference sequence).